This T cell receptor beta chain comes out of a study of blood T cell repertoires in COVID-19 (dated by TCRdb to the early 2020s). The study in broad terms: Collaborator samples came from the United States, Italy and Spain and covered acute and convalescent phases of COVID-19. Samples came from the ongoing ImmuneRACE study (first 160 participants) plus 1,254 subjects from 6 global collaborators. Deeply sampled blood TCRbeta repertoires from subjects exposed to, actively infected with, or recovered from COVID-19 were included in the dataset. The prospective study material was composed of cDNA or gDNA derived from T cells, B-cell-depleted T cells, or PBMCs. The repertoires were made available in a free public database intended to serve as a resource for research on the immune response to SARS-CoV-2. Sample metadata almost always included a de-identified subject ID, COVID-19 status, age in years and sex. HLA class I and class II types, where available, came from metadata supplied by the sample provider rather than from assay-based typing.

Study-level results and caveats: The amount of clinical and demographic metadata varied by source and participant and was provided uncurated.

TCRbeta CDR3 regions were amplified from genomic DNA by means of the immunoSEQ Assay, a bias-controlled multiplex PCR. In the authors' own workflow: Nucleated cell counts per sample were estimated from amplification of reference gene primers within the assay. To quantify the absolute abundance of each unique TCRbeta CDR3 rearrangement, sequence reads were collapsed and filtered. For each sample, productive Simpson clonality was calculated as the square root of Simpson's diversity index across productive rearrangements. TCRdb's version of the immuneACCESS table is confined to in-frame rearrangements and falls short of the full clone set. An unresolved V gene accounts for under half of the shortfall where checked; the remainder is of unknown origin. That table supplies the V and J calls and clone size; D and trimming were determined from the DNA. In all, the sample holds 65,000 to 80,000 clones, and 80% to 90% of those were seen once. The ten largest account for around 7.9% of the sample.

As concerns this clone: No antigen is known for it. No quality values exist for individual bases; no much larger clone is one base distant.

The collaborating institutions used their own protocols to collect whole blood in K2EDTA tubes. Collaborator samples were shipped for TCRbeta analysis as frozen whole blood, isolated PBMCs, or DNA extracted from either sample type. This TCR was sampled from a man aged 50 or older with active COVID-19. The sequenced material came from peripheral blood.

The CDR3 protein is CASSLVAPSYGYTF. DNA sequence: TGTGCCAGCAGTTTAGTGGCTCCCAGCTATGGCTACACCTTC. Recombination joined TRBV28 with TRBJ1-2, with the D gene too uncertain to name. The germline V gene supplies CDR1 MDHEN and CDR2 SYDVKM. The CDR3 goes from the cysteine to the phenylalanine over 14 residues. Here the CDR3 DNA is all that survives: 42 bases in frame from base 1. The V end loses 2 bases and the J end loses 4 bases, and a stretch of 11 bases separates them.